Below, one T cell receptor (beta chain) is given with its context. This clone appeared a single time. Its antigen remains undetermined. No base-level quality is on record; no much larger clone is a single base apart. The record originates from a study of T cell responses to AZD1222 COVID-19 vaccine (dated by TCRdb to the early 2020s). With regard to the full study: Because spike-specific TCR depth and breadth did not differ between the two schedules, AZD1222 recipients who got a second dose at roughly 4 weeks were pooled with those who got a second dose at roughly 12 weeks. A total of approximately 230 trial participants underwent TCR sequencing, of whom nearly 210 received two doses of AZD1222 and 26 received two doses of the MenACWY control vaccine. Trial participants were enrolled by age into 18-55, 56-69 and 70-plus year subgroups, with around 150, 28 and 57 TCR-sequenced participants respectively.

The CDR3 regions of human TCRbeta chains were analyzed by immunosequencing. Regarding the original processing steps: TCRs in the repertoires were compared against a reference library of SARS-CoV-2-specific TCRs that had been generated with the MIRA antigen-specificity platform. Breadth was defined as the fraction of unique TCRs that were SARS-CoV-2-associated. Depth was defined as the fraction of total T cells that were SARS-CoV-2-associated. Using the MIRA data, every spike-specific TCR was mapped to the spike region that the TCR reacted to and assigned to either a CD4 or a CD8 class. Log10-transformed breadth and depth values were compared by one-way ANOVA with Sidak's multiple comparisons tests. TCRdb mirrors the immuneACCESS table, restricted to in-frame sequences. Some clones are absent from its copies; in checked studies, under half trace to an unresolved V gene, and the reason for the others is unknown. V, J and clone size were drawn from that table, and D and trimming were deduced from the DNA. This sample is represented by more than 90,000 clones; 90% of them were singletons. The ten biggest clones cover approximately 1.3% of the sample.

Broader findings and caveats from the paper: Nearly half of unique spike-specific TCRs reportedly recognized epitopes outside regions mutated in the B.1.351 and B.1.1.7 variants. Spike-specific TCR breadth and depth rose significantly after two AZD1222 doses compared with day 0 and with MenACWY recipients. Participants were mostly white British and included more females than males, and it was suggested by the authors that clonal diversity may have been underestimated. The vaccine-associated CD4 TCRs covered the entire spike protein, and the dominant responses fell in regions 160-218 and 743-854. The 56-69-year group was small, and its depth increase did not reach significance, likely because of low power. Because no day 14 peak-response samples were available, repertoires were characterized only after the peak T cell response. Conclusions about previously exposed vaccinees are limited, since just six AZD1222 recipients were seropositive for SARS-CoV-2 at baseline.

There are 12 amino acids in the CDR3, from cysteine to phenylalanine inclusive. CDR3 DNA is the only sequence kept; it has 36 bases, read in frame from the first base. V and J lose 4 bases and 8 bases, and a span of 8 bases separates them. As encoded in the germline V gene, CDR1 is KGHDR while CDR2 is SFDVKD. Explained via the paper, the time point label denotes: baseline before first vaccination. Vaccinee samples were obtained from the UK trials COV001 and COV002, which included a single-blind randomized controlled phase 2/3 trial of AZD1222 (ChAdOx1 nCoV-19) in healthy adults. Trial participant PBMC samples were collected at day 0 and day 28 after the second dose for TCRbeta chain sequencing.

The source material was peripheral blood, sampled on day 0 of AZD1222 vaccination. This receptor chain uses TRBV24-1 and TRBJ2-1; a confident D gene designation cannot be given. This TCR was sampled from an adult in good health. The CDR3 sequence is CATSEIPDEQFF. Here is the DNA: TGTGCCACCAGTGAGATCCCCGATGAGCAGTTCTTC.